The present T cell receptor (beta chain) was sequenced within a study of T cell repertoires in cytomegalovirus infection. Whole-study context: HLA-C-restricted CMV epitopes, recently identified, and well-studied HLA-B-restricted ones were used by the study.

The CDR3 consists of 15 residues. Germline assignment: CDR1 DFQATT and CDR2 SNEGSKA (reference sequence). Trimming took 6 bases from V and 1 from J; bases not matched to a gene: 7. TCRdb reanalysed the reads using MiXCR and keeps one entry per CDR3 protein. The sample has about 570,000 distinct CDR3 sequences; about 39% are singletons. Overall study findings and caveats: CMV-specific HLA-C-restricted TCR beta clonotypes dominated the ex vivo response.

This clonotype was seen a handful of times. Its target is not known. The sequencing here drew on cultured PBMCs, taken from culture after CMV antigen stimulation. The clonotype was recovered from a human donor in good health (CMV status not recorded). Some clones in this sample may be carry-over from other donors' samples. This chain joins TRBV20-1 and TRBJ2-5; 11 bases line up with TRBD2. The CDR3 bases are TGCAGTGCCACCCGACTAGCGGGGACCCAAGAGACCCAGTACTTC. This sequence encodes CSATRLAGTQETQYF.